Reported below is one T cell receptor (beta chain). These data originate in a study of blood T cell repertoires in COVID-19. Across the study: Sites across the United States, Italy and Spain contributed samples from acute and convalescent COVID-19.

Original methodology: Estimated nucleated cell counts came from reference gene primer amplification. Sequencing used immunoSEQ multiplex PCR; TCRdb keeps in-frame clones, though not all of them. V, J and clone size derive from that table, while D and trimming were established from the DNA sequence. Among about 240,000 clones listed, 70% to 90% were seen once. The V gene end was trimmed by 4 bases and the J gene end by 5 bases; junction bases not matched to a gene: 4. The germline gives CDR1 SGHNT, CDR2 YYREEE (reference sequence). The CDR3 is 14 amino acids. The sequenced sample was peripheral blood. The receptor comes from a woman in her twenties or thirties who had recovered from COVID-19. The chain combines TRBV5-4 with TRBJ2-3, with 10 bases matching TRBD1. CDR3 region: CASSRQGAEDTQYF. The CDR3 nucleotides read TGTGCCAGCAGCCGACAGGGGGCTGAAGATACGCAGTATTTT. The whole variable domain, remainder taken from reference TRBV5-4 and TRBJ2-3, is ETGVTQSPTHLIKTRGQQVTLRCSSQSGHNTVSWYQQALGQGPQFIFQYYREEENGRGNFPPRFSGLQFPNYSSELNVNALELDDSALYLCASSRQGAEDTQYFGPGTRLTVL.